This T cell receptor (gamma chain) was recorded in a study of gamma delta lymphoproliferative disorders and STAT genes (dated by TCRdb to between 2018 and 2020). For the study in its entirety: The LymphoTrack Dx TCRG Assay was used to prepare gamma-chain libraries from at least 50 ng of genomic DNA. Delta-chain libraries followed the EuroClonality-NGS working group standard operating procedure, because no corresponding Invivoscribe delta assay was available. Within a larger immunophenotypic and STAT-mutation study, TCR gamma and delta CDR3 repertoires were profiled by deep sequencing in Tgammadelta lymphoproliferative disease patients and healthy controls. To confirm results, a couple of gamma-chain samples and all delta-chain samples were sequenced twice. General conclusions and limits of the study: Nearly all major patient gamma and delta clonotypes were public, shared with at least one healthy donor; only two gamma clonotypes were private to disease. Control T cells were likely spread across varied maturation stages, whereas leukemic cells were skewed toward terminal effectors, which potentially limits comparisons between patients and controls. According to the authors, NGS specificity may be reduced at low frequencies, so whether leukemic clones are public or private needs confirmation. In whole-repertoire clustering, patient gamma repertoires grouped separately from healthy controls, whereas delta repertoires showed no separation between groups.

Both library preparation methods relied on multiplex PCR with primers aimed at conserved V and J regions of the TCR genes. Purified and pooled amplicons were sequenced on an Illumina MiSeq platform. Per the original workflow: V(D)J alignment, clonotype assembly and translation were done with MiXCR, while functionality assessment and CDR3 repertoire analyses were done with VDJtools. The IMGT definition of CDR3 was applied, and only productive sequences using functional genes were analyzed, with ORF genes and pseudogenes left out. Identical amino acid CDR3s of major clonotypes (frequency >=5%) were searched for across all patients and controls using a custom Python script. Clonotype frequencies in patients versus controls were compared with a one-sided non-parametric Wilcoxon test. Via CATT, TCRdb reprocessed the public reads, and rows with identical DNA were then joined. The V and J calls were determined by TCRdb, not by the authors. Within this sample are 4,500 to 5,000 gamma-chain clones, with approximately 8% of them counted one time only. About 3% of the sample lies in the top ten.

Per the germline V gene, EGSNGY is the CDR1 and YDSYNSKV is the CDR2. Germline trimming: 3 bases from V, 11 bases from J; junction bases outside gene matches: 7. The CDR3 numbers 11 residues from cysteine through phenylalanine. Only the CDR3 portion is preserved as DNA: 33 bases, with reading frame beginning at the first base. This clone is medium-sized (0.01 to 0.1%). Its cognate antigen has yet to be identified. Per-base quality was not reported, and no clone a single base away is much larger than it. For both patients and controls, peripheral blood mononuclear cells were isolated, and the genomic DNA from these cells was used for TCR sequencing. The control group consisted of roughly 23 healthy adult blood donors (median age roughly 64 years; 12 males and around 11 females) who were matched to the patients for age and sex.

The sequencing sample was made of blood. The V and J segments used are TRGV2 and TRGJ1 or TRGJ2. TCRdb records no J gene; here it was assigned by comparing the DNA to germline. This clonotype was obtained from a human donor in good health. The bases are TGTGCCACCTGGGACACAAGGGAGAAACTCTTT. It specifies CATWDTREKLF.